The 17 T cell receptor beta chains given below trace back to one sample, sequenced in a study of brain metastases from non-small cell lung cancer (dated by TCRdb to between 2017 and 2020). Libraries were constructed by the immunoSEQ multiplex PCR assay. Here the immuneACCESS table is served through TCRdb, limited to in-frame sequences with V and J called. Missing clones are a known gap in these copies; in checked studies unresolved V genes cover under half, and the rest lacks a known reason. The sample table records more than 1,000 clones; 76% of these occur just once. Jointly, the top ten make up approximately 17% of the sample. Input material: tissue from a brain metastasis. The sample's cell subset or site, from its label and the paper: resected brain metastasis paired with primary lung tumor. Source of these receptors: a donor aged 40 or over with non-small cell lung cancer.

The chain uses TRBV6-2 or TRBV6-3 and TRBJ1-5; D uncertain. Germline CDR1 reads MNHEY; CDR2 reads SVGEGT. CDR3 length: 16 residues. Trimming stripped 5 bases from V and 2 bases from J, with 16 bases between. CDR3 DNA sequence: TGTGCCAGCAGTCCCAGTGCGGGTGAGGGCAATCAGCCCCAGCATTTT. Its translation is CASSPSAGEGNQPQHF.

This chain joins TRBV9 and TRBJ2-7; TRBD1 matches 9 bases. The CDR3 extends over 15 amino acids. Germline CDR1 and CDR2: SGDLS and YYNGEE. V was pared by 0 bases and J by 2 bases, with 3 bases of the junction left unmatched. CDR3 residues: CASSVAQGAAYEQYF. CDR3 bases: TGTGCCAGCAGCGTAGCACAGGGGGCGGCCTACGAGCAGTACTTC.

The V gene is TRBV12-5, the J gene TRBJ1-2, with 8 bases identical to TRBD1. Germline lookup yields CDR1 LGHNT and CDR2 FRNRAP. V lost 1 base to trimming and J lost 7 bases; unmatched junction nucleotides: 5. There are 14 residues in the CDR3. The CDR3 DNA sequence: TGTGCTAGTGGTTTGGGCAGGGGGCGATCTGGCTACACCTTC. Amino acids: CASGLGRGRSGYTF.

This chain links TRBV2 with TRBJ1-6; D perhaps matches TRBD1 (6 bases). The germline V gene has CDR1 SNHLY and CDR2 FYNNEI. The CDR3 covers 15 residues. Trimming took off 7 bases at V and 8 bases at J, with 18 bases between the two ends. The CDR3 reads CASTLEGGRYSPLHF. As DNA, the CDR3 is TGTGCCAGCACTCTAGAGGGGGGGAGGTATTCACCCCTCCACTTT.

The chain links TRBV13 to TRBJ1-4, with D perhaps TRBD1 (6 bases). V was shortened by 3 bases and J by 5 bases, with 10 bases between the two germline ends. The CDR3 is made up of 14 amino acids. Germline V CDR1 and CDR2: PRHDT, FYEKMQ (reference sequence). The CDR3 coding sequence is TGTGCCAGCAGCTTCCGGGACATAAATGAAAAACTGTTTTTT. Amino acid sequence: CASSFRDINEKLFF. The entire variable domain, with the rest obtained from reference TRBV13 and TRBJ1-4, is as follows: AAGVIQSPRHLIKEKRETATLKCYPIPRHDTVYWYQQGPGQDPQFLISFYEKMQSDKGSIPDRFSAQQFSDYHSELNMSSLELGDSALYFCASSFRDINEKLFFGSGTQLSVL.

The chain is built from TRBV10-3 and TRBJ2-2; 7 bases fit TRBD1. V shed 4 bases, J shed 0 bases, and the junction held 5 bases outside the gene matches. Germline assignment: CDR1 ENHRY and CDR2 SYGVKD. This CDR3 region has 16 residues. The CDR3 bases are TGTGCCATCAGTGTCCGACAGGGCGCGAACACCGGGGAGCTGTTTTTT. This sequence encodes CAISVRQGANTGELFF.

For this clone: The identical CDR3 is also encoded by other nucleotide sequences in the sample. The chain links TRBV6-5 to TRBJ2-3, with a possible D match to TRBD1 (5 bases). Germline assignment: CDR1 MNHEY and CDR2 SVGAGI. V was pared by 5 bases and J by 2 bases, with 11 bases between. This CDR3 contains 14 residues. CDR3 nucleotides: TGTGCCAGCAGTCCGACAGATACCACAGATACGCAGTATTTT. It encodes CASSPTDTTDTQYF.

J is TRBJ1-6 and V is TRBV7-9; D not resolved. The ends were cut back, 2 bases at V and 0 bases at J, with 14 bases in the middle. Germline V gives CDR1 SEHNR, CDR2 FQNEAQ (reference sequence). The CDR3 spans 18 residues. The CDR3: CASSLTAGGYSYNSPLHF. CDR3 coding DNA: TGTGCCAGCAGCTTAACCGCGGGAGGCTACTCCTATAATTCACCCCTCCACTTT.

This chain joins TRBV24-1 and TRBJ2-2, with 7 positions matching TRBD1. CDR1 is KGHDR and CDR2 is SFDVKD in the germline V gene. With V trimmed by 7 bases and J by 0 bases, 1 base remained unmatched. CDR3 size: 14 residues. CDR3 amino acids: CATRGTANTGELFF. The DNA for the CDR3 is TGTGCCACCAGGGGGACAGCGAACACCGGGGAGCTGTTTTTT.

The chain recombines TRBV6-4 with TRBJ1-6; TRBD1 might be the D (5 bases). Germline V gene data show CDR1 as MRHNA and CDR2 as SNTAGT. The CDR3 covers 16 residues. Between the trimmed V and J ends, which lost 1 base and 8 bases, there was a span of 15 bases. The CDR3 DNA follows: TGTGCCAGCAGTGACTTCGGGGCCCCTATTGATTCACCCCTCCACTTT. Encoded protein: CASSDFGAPIDSPLHF.

This chain connects TRBV10-3 to TRBJ1-3; D remains ambiguous. This CDR3 has 14 residues. The V end was cut by 4 bases, the J end by 0 bases, with 7 bases between. Germline loops: CDR1 ENHRY, CDR2 SYGVKD. The CDR3 protein is CAISGRSSGNTIYF. The DNA of the CDR3 is TGTGCCATCAGTGGGAGAAGCTCTGGAAACACCATATATTTT.

This clone was counted a single time. The chain joins TRBV24-1 to TRBJ2-1; D unclear. The CDR3 loop spans 16 amino acids. V lost 1 base and J 0 bases, leaving 9 bases between the germline ends. Germline V gives CDR1 KGHDR, CDR2 SFDVKD. The DNA for the CDR3 is TGTGCCACCAGTGATTTCCCGGGCAGCTCCTACAATGAGCAGTTCTTC. This encodes CATSDFPGSSYNEQFF.

With respect to this clone: At one end, the junction sequence differs from germline, possibly due to a read error. The chain combines TRBV7-8 with TRBJ1-1; no definite D call. The germline gives CDR1 SGHVS, CDR2 FQNEAQ. This CDR3 is 14 amino acids long. The DNA for the CDR3 is TGTGTCAGCAGCCGAGCCCAGGCGAACACTGAAGCTTTCTTT. Its translation: CVSSRAQANTEAFF.

The chain has TRBV4-2 and TRBJ2-2, with a weak D call TRBD2 (5 bases). CDR3 size: 17 residues. Trimming removed 5 bases at V and 2 bases at J, with 18 bases between. Looked up from germline, CDR1 is LGHNA and CDR2 is YNFKEQ. The chain's CDR3 is CASSSRADFTNTGELFF. The CDR3 DNA follows: TGTGCCAGCAGCTCACGTGCGGACTTCACAAACACCGGGGAGCTGTTTTTT.

V and J are TRBV7-9 and TRBJ1-1; no definite D call. The CDR3 has 11 amino acids. From germline, CDR1 is SEHNR and CDR2 FQNEAQ (reference sequence). V dropped 5 bases and J dropped 10 bases, with 11 bases sitting between them. The CDR3 nucleotides read TGTGCCAGCAGCCCCCCTGGGCTAGCTTTCTTT. Translated, it gives CASSPPGLAFF.

This clone is large within its sample. V gene TRBV29-1 combines with J gene TRBJ2-2, with TRBD2 identical over 7 bases. V trimming: 0 bases; J trimming: 3 bases; junction bases outside the gene matches: 7. The CDR3 contains 16 residues. From germline, CDR1 is SQVTM and CDR2 ANQGSEA. CDR3 sequence: CSVEEGKRGDTGELFF. CDR3 sequence (DNA): TGCAGCGTTGAAGAAGGGAAGCGGGGCGACACCGGGGAGCTGTTTTTT.

This rearrangement joins TRBV12-3 or TRBV12-4 to TRBJ1-1, with 7 bases matching TRBD1. CDR3 size: 12 residues. The V segment lost 7 bases and the J segment 4 bases; nucleotides outside the gene matches: 3. CDR3 nucleotide sequence: TGTGCCAGCACCCGGACAGGCACTGAAGCTTTCTTT. Translating it yields CASTRTGTEAFF.